This T cell receptor beta chain was observed in a study of STAT3 mutations in large granular lymphocyte leukemia. Points from the study as a whole: In T-cell large granular lymphocyte leukemia, about half of patients showed multiple immunodominant subclonotypes.

The protocol was immunoSEQ multiplex PCR, while the TCRdb copy is restricted to in-frame clones and leaves out a portion. The table shows under 20,000 clones, with about 90% occurring only once. Comment on this clone: Its target is not known.

Material for sequencing was peripheral blood mononuclear cells. The clonotype comes from a man in his 60s with T-cell large granular lymphocyte leukemia. Some clones in this sample may be carry-over from other donors' samples.

This chain's CDR3 is CASSQRPSGQGDEQYF. The CDR3 DNA reads as TGCGCCAGCAGCCAAAGGCCTAGCGGGCAGGGGGACGAGCAGTACTTC. The chain employs TRBV4-1 and TRBJ2-7; the D gene is possibly TRBD2 (8 bases). Trimming pared 2 bases from V and 5 bases from J, leaving 19 bases between. The V gene's germline CDR1 is MGHRA and CDR2 YSYEKL. This CDR3 spans 16 amino acids.